This T cell receptor (beta chain) is from a study of blood T cell repertoires in COVID-19. The overall study: Samples of COVID-19 (acute and convalescent) were obtained from the United States, Italy and Spain.

This table comes from immunoSEQ multiplex PCR, and its TCRdb copy is limited to in-frame clones, with some not included. The sample shows 84,000 or so clones, roughly 80% of them seen only once. Germline assignment: CDR1 MGHDK and CDR2 SYGVNS. The CDR3 covers 12 residues. The V gene lost 5 bases and the J gene lost 3 bases, with 5 bases spanning the gap. This chain joins TRBV25-1 and TRBJ1-3; D is unresolved. The sequence was collected from a man older than 75 with active or convalescent COVID-19. Sequencing input: peripheral blood. The CDR3 sequence: CASSPSGNTIYF. For the CDR3, the DNA is TGTGCCAGCAGTCCCAGTGGAAACACCATATATTTT. Using reference TRBV25-1 and TRBJ1-3 for the parts outside the CDR3, the full variable domain is EADIYQTPRYLVIGTGKKITLECSQTMGHDKMYWYQQDPGMELHLIHYSYGVNSTEKGDLSSESTVSRIRTEHFPLTLESARPSHTSQYLCASSPSGNTIYFGEGSWLTVV.